The TCR beta chain described here comes from a study of T-cell reconstitution after alpha-beta-depleted transplantation in children. Trimming cost V 4 bases and J 5 bases, with 12 bases left between them. Germline V gene lookup returns CDR1 SQVTM and CDR2 ANQGSEA. CDR3 length equals 13 residues. During its preparation, the TCRbeta library received unique molecular identifiers. TCRdb redid the calling of the PCR reads with MiXCR, one entry per CDR3 protein. The table has about 360,000 distinct CDR3 sequences, less than 15% seen once. Material: PBMCs, obtained from the stem cell graft. This sequence was found in a human donor who donated a stem cell graft to a child with Fanconi anemia. This chain links TRBV29-1 with TRBJ1-5; no firm D call. The CDR3 DNA is TGCAGCGTTGTCTCGACCGAGGATCAGCCCCAGCATTTT. The encoded protein is CSVVSTEDQPQHF.